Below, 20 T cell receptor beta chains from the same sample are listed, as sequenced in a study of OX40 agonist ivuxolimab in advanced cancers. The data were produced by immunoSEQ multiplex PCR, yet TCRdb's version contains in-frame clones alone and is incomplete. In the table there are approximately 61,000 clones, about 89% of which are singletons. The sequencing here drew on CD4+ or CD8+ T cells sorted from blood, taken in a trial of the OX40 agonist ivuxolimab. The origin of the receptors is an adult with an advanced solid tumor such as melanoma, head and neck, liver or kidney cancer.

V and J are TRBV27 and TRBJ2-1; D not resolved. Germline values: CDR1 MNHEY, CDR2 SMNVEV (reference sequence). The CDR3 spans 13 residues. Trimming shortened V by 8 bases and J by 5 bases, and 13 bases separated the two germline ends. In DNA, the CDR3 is TGTGCCAGCTTCGGGCCTCCAAACAATGAGCAGTTCTTC. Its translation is CASFGPPNNEQFF.

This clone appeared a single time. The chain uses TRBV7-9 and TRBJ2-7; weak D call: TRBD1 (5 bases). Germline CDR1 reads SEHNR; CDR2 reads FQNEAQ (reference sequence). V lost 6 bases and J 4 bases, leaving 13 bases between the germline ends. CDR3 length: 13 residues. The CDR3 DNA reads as TGTGCCAGCAGTCTGCAGGGAAGGTACGAGCAGTACTTC. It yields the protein CASSLQGRYEQYF.

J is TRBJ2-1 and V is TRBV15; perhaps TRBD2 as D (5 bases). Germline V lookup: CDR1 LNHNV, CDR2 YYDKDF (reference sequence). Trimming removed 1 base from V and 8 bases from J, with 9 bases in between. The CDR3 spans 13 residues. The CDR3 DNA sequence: TGTGCCACCAGCAGAGTTTTGAGGGATGAGCAGTTCTTC. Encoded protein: CATSRVLRDEQFF.

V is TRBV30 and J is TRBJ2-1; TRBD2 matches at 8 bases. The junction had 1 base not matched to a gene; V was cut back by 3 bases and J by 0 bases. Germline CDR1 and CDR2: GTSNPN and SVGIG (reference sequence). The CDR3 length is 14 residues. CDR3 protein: CAWSGRASYNEQFF. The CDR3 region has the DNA TGTGCCTGGAGCGGGAGGGCCTCCTACAATGAGCAGTTCTTC.

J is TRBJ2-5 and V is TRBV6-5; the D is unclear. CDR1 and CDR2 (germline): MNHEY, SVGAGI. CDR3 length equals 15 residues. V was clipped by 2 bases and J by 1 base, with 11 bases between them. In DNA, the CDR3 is TGTGCCAGCAGTTACGTAGGCAAGACCCAAGAGACCCAGTACTTC. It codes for CASSYVGKTQETQYF.

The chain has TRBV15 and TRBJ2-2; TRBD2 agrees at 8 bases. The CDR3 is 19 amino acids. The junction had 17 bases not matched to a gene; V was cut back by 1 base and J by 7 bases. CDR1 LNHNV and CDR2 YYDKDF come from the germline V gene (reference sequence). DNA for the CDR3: TGTGCCACCAGCAGAGGTTCATCGGGAGGGCCCGGGGTATTCGGGGAGCTGTTTTTT. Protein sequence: CATSRGSSGGPGVFGELFF.

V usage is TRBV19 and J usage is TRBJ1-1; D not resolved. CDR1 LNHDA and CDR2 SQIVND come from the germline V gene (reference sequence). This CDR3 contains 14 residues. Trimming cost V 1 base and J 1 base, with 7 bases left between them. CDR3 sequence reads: CASSIVYGNTEAFF. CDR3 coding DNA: TGTGCCAGTAGTATAGTGTACGGGAACACTGAAGCTTTCTTT.

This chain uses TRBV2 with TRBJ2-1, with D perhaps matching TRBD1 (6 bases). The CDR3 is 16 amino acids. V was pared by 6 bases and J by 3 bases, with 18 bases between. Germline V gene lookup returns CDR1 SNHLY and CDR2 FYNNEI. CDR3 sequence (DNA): TGTGCCAGCAGCTGGGGACACCTCGTTAACTACAATGAGCAGTTCTTC. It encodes CASSWGHLVNYNEQFF.

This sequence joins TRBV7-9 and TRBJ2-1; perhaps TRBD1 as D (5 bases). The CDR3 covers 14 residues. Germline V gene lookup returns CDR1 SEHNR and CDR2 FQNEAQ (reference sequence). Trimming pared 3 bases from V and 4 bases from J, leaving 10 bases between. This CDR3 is CASSFSQGYNEQFF. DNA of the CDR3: TGTGCCAGCAGCTTTTCTCAGGGATACAATGAGCAGTTCTTC.

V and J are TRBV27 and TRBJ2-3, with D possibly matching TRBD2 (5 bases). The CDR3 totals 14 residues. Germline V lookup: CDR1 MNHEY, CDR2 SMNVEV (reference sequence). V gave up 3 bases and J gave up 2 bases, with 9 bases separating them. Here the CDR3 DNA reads TGTGCCAGCAGTTTTGGGCTAGCCACAGATACGCAGTATTTT. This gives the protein CASSFGLATDTQYF.

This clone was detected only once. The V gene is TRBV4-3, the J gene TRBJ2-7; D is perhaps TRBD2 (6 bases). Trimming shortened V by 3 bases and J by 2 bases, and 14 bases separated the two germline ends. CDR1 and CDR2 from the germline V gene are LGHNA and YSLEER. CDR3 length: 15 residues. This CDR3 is CASSQESGLTYEQYF. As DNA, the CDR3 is TGCGCCAGCAGCCAGGAGTCGGGACTGACCTACGAGCAGTACTTC.

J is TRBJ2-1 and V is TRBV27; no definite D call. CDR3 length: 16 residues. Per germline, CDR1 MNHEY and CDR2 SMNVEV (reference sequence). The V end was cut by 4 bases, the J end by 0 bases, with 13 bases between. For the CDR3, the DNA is TGTGCCAGCAGTTCTTGGACCGTCAGCTCCTACAATGAGCAGTTCTTC. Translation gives CASSSWTVSSYNEQFF.

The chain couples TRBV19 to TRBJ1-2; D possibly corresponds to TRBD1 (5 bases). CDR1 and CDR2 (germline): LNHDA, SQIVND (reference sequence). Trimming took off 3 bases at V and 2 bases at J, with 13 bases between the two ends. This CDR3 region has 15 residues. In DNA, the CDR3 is TGTGCCAGTAGTATGGGACGATCGGGAAACTATGGCTACACCTTC. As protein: CASSMGRSGNYGYTF.

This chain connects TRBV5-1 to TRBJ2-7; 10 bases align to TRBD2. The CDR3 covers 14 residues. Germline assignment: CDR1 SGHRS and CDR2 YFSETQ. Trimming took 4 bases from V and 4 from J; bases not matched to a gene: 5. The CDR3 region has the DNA TGCGCCAGCAGCACCGGACTAGCGGTATACGAGCAGTACTTC. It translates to CASSTGLAVYEQYF. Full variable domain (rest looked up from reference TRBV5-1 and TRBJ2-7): KAGVTQTPRYLIKTRGQQVTLSCSPISGHRSVSWYQQTPGQGLQFLFEYFSETQRNKGNFPGRFSGRQFSNSRSEMNVSTLELGDSALYLCASSTGLAVYEQYFGPGTRLTVT.

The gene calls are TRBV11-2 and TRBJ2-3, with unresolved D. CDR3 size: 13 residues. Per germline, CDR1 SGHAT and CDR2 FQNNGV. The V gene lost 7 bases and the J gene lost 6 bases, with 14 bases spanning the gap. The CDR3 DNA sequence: TGTGCCAGCATACGCTCAGGTGGTGATACGCAGTATTTT. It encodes CASIRSGGDTQYF.

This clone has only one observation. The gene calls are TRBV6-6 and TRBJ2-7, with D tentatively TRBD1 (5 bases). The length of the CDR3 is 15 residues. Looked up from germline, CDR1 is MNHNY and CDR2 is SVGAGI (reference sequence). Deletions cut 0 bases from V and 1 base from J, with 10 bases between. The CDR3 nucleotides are TGTGCCAGCAGTTACTCAAGCAGGGAATCCTACGAGCAGTACTTC. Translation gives CASSYSSRESYEQYF.

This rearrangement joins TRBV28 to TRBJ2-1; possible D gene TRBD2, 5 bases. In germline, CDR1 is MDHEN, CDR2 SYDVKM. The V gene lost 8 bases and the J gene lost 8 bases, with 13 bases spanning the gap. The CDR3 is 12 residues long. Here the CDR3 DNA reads TGTGCCAGCGGACTGCTTCTGGATGAGCAGTTCTTC. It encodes CASGLLLDEQFF.

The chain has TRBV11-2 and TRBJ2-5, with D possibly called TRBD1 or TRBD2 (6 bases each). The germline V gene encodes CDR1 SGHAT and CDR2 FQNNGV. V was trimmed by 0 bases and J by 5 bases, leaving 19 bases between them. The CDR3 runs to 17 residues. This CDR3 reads CASSLDRGGPGEETQYF. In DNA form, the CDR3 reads TGTGCCAGCAGCTTAGATCGGGGAGGCCCAGGGGAGGAGACCCAGTACTTC.

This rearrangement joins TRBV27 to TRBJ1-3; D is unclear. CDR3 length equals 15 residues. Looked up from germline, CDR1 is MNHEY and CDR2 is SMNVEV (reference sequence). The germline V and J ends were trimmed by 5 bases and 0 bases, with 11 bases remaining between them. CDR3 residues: CASSIDGNSGNTIYF. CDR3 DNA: TGTGCCAGCAGTATCGACGGAAACTCTGGAAACACCATATATTTT.

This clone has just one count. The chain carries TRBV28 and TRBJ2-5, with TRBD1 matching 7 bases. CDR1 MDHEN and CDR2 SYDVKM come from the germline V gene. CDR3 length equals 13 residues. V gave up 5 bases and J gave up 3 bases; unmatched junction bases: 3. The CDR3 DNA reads TGTGCCAGCAGTACCGGACAGGAAGAGACCCAGTACTTC. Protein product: CASSTGQEETQYF.